Listed below are T cell receptor beta chains from one sample, sequenced in a study of blood T cells in healthy people across ages. TCRdb passed the 5' RACE reads through MiXCR, listing each CDR3 protein once. The top ten hold around 30% of the sample, which has approximately 790,000 distinct CDR3 sequences, about 59% seen once. The sequenced sample was blood. These receptors all come from a man aged 25 to 45 in good health. CDR3s include the opening cysteine and the closing phenylalanine or tryptophan. The D gene is left open where the match is weak. Clone size is not always given. Where it is, it says once, few, many or a class for expanded clones.

V gene	D gene	clone size	J gene	CDR3 protein	CDR3 DNA
TRBV18	TRBD1	.	TRBJ1-6	CASSQTGNNSPLHF	TGTGCCAGCTCTCAGACAGGGAATAATTCACCCCTCCACTTT
TRBV7-2	.	once	TRBJ1-1	CASSPRRRETEAFF	TGTGCCAGCAGCCCCCGAAGGAGAGAGACTGAAGCTTTCTTT
TRBV20-1	TRBD2	.	TRBJ2-1	CSAGLAGGILNEQFF	TGCAGTGCTGGACTAGCGGGGGGGATATTAAATGAGCAGTTCTTC
TRBV19	.	.	TRBJ1-5	CASLQTGEGNQPQHF	TGTGCCAGCTTACAGACAGGCGAGGGCAATCAGCCCCAGCATTTT
TRBV6-2/TRBV6-3	.	.	TRBJ2-1	CASGMTRANEQFF	TGTGCCAGCGGCATGACCCGGGCTAATGAGCAGTTCTTC
TRBV7-2	.	.	TRBJ2-7	CASSSGPGIEYF	TGTGCCAGCAGCTCGGGTCCAGGTATTGAGTACTTC
TRBV7-2	TRBD1	.	TRBJ2-7	CASSLAMARTGGTYEQYF	TGTGCCAGCAGCTTAGCCATGGCCCGGACAGGGGGGACCTACGAGCAGTACTTC
TRBV4-2	TRBD1	.	TRBJ2-1	CASSQEEDRGPYEQFF	TGTGCCAGCAGCCAAGAGGAGGACAGGGGGCCCTATGAGCAGTTCTTC
TRBV6-5	TRBD1	.	TRBJ2-2	CASSRGTDTGELFF	TGTGCCAGCAGTAGAGGGACAGACACCGGGGAGCTGTTTTTT
TRBV6-6	.	once	TRBJ2-7	CASSLRWGHEQYF	TGTGCCAGCAGCTTGCGATGGGGCCACGAGCAGTACTTC
TRBV25-1	TRBD2	.	TRBJ2-1	CASGEAGGLNEQFF	TGTGCCAGCGGAGAGGCGGGGGGGCTTAATGAGCAGTTCTTC
TRBV7-2	.	.	TRBJ1-2	CASSIGGTLNYGYTF	TGTGCCAGCAGCATCGGCGGGACGCTCAACTATGGCTACACCTTC
TRBV19	.	.	TRBJ2-1	CASTLGADPTYNEQFF	TGTGCCAGTACCCTGGGTGCGGACCCAACCTACAATGAGCAGTTCTTC
TRBV5-1	.	once	TRBJ2-7	CASSLGLGLTLYEQYF	TGCGCCAGCAGCCTGGGGTTGGGACTCACACTCTACGAGCAGTACTTC
TRBV9	TRBD2	.	TRBJ2-1	CASSYLGGGFSSYNEQFF	TGTGCCAGCAGCTACCTAGGCGGGGGGTTCAGCTCCTACAATGAGCAGTTCTTC
TRBV9	.	.	TRBJ1-6	CASSKDTGNSPLHF	TGTGCCAGCAGCAAAGACACAGGGAATTCACCCCTCCACTTT
TRBV29-1	TRBD2	few	TRBJ2-5	CSVESGGGSRETQYF	TGCAGCGTTGAGAGCGGGGGGGGAAGCAGGGAGACCCAGTACTTC
TRBV29-1	TRBD1	few	TRBJ1-4	CSVMTGGSEKLFF	TGCAGCGTAATGACAGGGGGGAGTGAAAAACTGTTTTTT
TRBV7-3	.	.	TRBJ2-7	CASSLTPIPDFPYEQYF	TGTGCCAGCAGCTTGACCCCCATTCCGGACTTTCCCTACGAGCAGTACTTC
TRBV6-1	.	few	TRBJ1-2	CASIIDGYYGYTF	TGTGCCAGCATCATCGACGGGTACTATGGCTACACCTTC
TRBV18	TRBD1	.	TRBJ1-5	CASSPRTGVDQPQHF	TGTGCCAGCTCACCACGTACAGGGGTAGATCAGCCCCAGCATTTT
TRBV6-5	.	.	TRBJ2-7	CASSYQLGYEQYF	TGTGCCAGCAGTTACCAACTAGGCTACGAGCAGTACTTC
TRBV24-1	.	few	TRBJ2-3	CATSDAGQSTDTQYF	TGTGCCACCAGTGATGCGGGACAGAGCACAGATACGCAGTATTTT
TRBV7-2	.	.	TRBJ2-3	CASSSTGRSSDTQYF	TGTGCCAGCAGCTCGACAGGGAGGTCCTCAGATACGCAGTATTTT
TRBV6-2/TRBV6-3	.	few	TRBJ2-1	CASSYLPDGNEQFF	TGTGCCAGCAGTTACCTCCCAGACGGGAATGAGCAGTTCTTC
TRBV12-3/TRBV12-4	.	.	TRBJ1-2	CASSWEVLRGGYTF	TGTGCCAGCAGTTGGGAGGTCCTCAGGGGCGGCTACACCTTC
TRBV2	TRBD2	.	TRBJ2-2	CASSATAGVVTGELFF	TGTGCCAGCAGTGCGACGGCGGGGGTAGTCACCGGGGAGCTGTTTTTT
TRBV7-2	.	once	TRBJ2-1	CASSLGGQPNEQFF	TGTGCCAGCAGCTTAGGGGGACAACCCAATGAGCAGTTCTTC
TRBV10-3	TRBD1	once	TRBJ2-1	CAIRESSGGEQFF	TGTGCCATCAGGGAGAGTTCAGGGGGTGAGCAGTTCTTC
TRBV29-1	.	once	TRBJ1-1	CSVEDREGTEAFF	TGCAGCGTTGAAGACAGGGAGGGCACTGAAGCTTTCTTT
TRBV28	.	.	TRBJ2-1	CASSFPRNNEQFF	TGTGCCAGCAGTTTTCCCCGAAACAATGAGCAGTTCTTC
TRBV4-2	TRBD2	few	TRBJ2-7	CASSQDTSGGSTFSYEQYF	TGTGCCAGCAGCCAAGATACCAGCGGGGGCTCTACCTTCTCCTACGAGCAGTACTTC
TRBV27	.	.	TRBJ2-7	CASSSGAAEQYF	TGTGCCAGCAGTTCGGGGGCTGCCGAGCAGTACTTC
TRBV20-1	TRBD1	once	TRBJ2-7	CSASDFGTGRLRDEQYF	TGCAGTGCTAGTGATTTTGGGACAGGGAGGCTAAGGGACGAGCAGTACTTC
TRBV15	.	.	TRBJ2-3	CATSRGADTSTDTQYF	TGTGCCACCAGCAGAGGAGCGGATACTAGCACAGATACGCAGTATTTT
TRBV12-3/TRBV12-4	.	.	TRBJ2-5	CASSETWRATQYF	TGTGCCAGCAGTGAGACCTGGCGGGCGACCCAGTACTTC
TRBV28	.	few	TRBJ2-7	CASSGDTFYEQYF	TGTGCCAGCAGCGGTGACACATTCTACGAGCAGTACTTC
TRBV24-1	TRBD1	.	TRBJ2-7	CATSDLQRGGAHNEQYF	TGTGCCACCAGTGATTTGCAACGAGGGGGCGCCCACAATGAGCAGTACTTC